This T cell receptor (beta chain) was identified during a study of blood T cells in healthy people across ages. Trimming at V came to 5 bases and at J to 3 bases, leaving 5 bases not matched to a gene. There are 16 residues in the CDR3. A J-beta primer mix and a sample-barcoded 5' primer were used in a second PCR of roughly 7 to 12 cycles. TCRdb passed the 5' RACE reads through MiXCR, listing each CDR3 protein once. The sample records 1 million or so distinct CDR3 sequences, under 30% being singletons. In addition, the sample was reused for a study of T cells of mothers and their children.

The chain has TRBV12-3 or TRBV12-4 and TRBJ2-3; 13 nucleotides line up with TRBD2. Sequencing input: blood. The source is a girl aged 2 to 10 in good health. The CDR3 nucleotides are TGTGCCAGCAGTCTGGGGACTAGCGGGGAGACAGATACGCAGTATTTT. Translation: CASSLGTSGETDTQYF.